Sequencing of this T cell receptor (beta chain) was carried out in a study of blood T cell repertoires in COVID-19. Study summary: The origin of the acute and convalescent COVID-19 samples was the United States, Italy and Spain.

Germline trimming cut 6 bases from V and 5 bases from J; bases unmatched to any gene: 2. Germline CDR1 MGHRA, CDR2 YSYEKL. This CDR3 is built from 13 residues. Sequencing used immunoSEQ multiplex PCR; TCRdb keeps in-frame clones, though not all of them. The sample contains around 330,000 clones, about 87% of which appear only once. Seattle patient enrollment occurred during active infection, with longitudinal follow-up thereafter. This TCR was recovered from a woman aged 25-40 years with COVID-19, enrolled during active disease. This rearrangement joins TRBV4-1 to TRBJ1-4; 8 nucleotides line up with TRBD1. The sequencing sample was made of peripheral blood. CDR3 region: CASSRTGNEKLFF. CDR3 DNA sequence: TGCGCCAGCAGTAGGACAGGGAATGAAAAACTGTTTTTT.